This T cell receptor beta chain was identified during a study of cytomegalovirus exposure and HLA in healthy donors. Clones were sequenced by immunoSEQ multiplex PCR, and TCRdb holds only the in-frame ones, with some missing. The sample contains 200,000 to 250,000 clones, 90% to 95% of which appear only once. The germline CDR1 and CDR2 sequences are SGHNT and YYREEE (reference sequence). This CDR3 is built from 16 residues. V gave up 4 bases and J gave up 3 bases, with 18 bases separating them. This sequence joins TRBV5-4 and TRBJ2-3, with D unresolved. The clonotype originates from a woman aged 18-29 years in good health and CMV-seronegative. The sequencing sample was made of PBMCs. Here the CDR3 DNA reads TGTGCCAGCAGCCTGCCTGGGCCTCCCGGAACAGATACGCAGTATTTT. It translates to CASSLPGPPGTDTQYF.